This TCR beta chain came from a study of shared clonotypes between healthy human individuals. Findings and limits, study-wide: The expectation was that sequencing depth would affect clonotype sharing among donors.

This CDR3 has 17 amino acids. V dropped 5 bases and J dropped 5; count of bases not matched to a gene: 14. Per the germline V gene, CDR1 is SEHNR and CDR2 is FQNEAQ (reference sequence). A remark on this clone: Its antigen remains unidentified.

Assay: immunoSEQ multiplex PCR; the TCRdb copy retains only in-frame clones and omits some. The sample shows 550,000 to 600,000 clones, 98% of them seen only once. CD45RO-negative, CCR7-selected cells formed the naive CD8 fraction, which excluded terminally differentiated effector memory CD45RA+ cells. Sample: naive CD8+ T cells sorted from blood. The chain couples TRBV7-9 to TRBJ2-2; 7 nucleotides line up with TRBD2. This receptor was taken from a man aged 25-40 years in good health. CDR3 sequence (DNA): TGTGCCAGCAGCCACACGGCGGGCGGGAGCTTAACCGGGGAGCTGTTTTTT. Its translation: CASSHTAGGSLTGELFF.